This TCR beta chain was recorded in a study of T cell responses to AZD1222 COVID-19 vaccine. Study context: Second-dose groups at about 4 or about 12 weeks were pooled.

The CDR3 has 15 residues. Germline CDR1 and CDR2: SGHDN and FVKESK. V trimming: 4 bases; J trimming: 6 bases; junction bases outside the gene matches: 9. Study results and caveats: White British ancestry dominated among donors, who included more females, and clonal diversity was possibly underestimated. Targeting of unmutated variant regions was reportedly seen in nearly half of spike-specific TCRs. Among AZD1222 vaccinees, only six or seven were seropositive at baseline.

TCRdb keeps only in-frame clones here, not all; method: immunoSEQ multiplex PCR. The sample lists under 70,000 clones, 80% to 90% occurring once. As concerns this clone: As yet, its antigen is unknown.

The TCR comes from an adult in good health. The sample in question was peripheral blood, obtained on day 0 of AZD1222 vaccination. J is TRBJ1-2 and V is TRBV14; 9 nucleotides line up with TRBD1. The CDR3 DNA reads as TGTGCCAGCAGCCCCACCTGGACAGGGGTCAATGGCTACACCTTC. Amino acid sequence: CASSPTWTGVNGYTF.